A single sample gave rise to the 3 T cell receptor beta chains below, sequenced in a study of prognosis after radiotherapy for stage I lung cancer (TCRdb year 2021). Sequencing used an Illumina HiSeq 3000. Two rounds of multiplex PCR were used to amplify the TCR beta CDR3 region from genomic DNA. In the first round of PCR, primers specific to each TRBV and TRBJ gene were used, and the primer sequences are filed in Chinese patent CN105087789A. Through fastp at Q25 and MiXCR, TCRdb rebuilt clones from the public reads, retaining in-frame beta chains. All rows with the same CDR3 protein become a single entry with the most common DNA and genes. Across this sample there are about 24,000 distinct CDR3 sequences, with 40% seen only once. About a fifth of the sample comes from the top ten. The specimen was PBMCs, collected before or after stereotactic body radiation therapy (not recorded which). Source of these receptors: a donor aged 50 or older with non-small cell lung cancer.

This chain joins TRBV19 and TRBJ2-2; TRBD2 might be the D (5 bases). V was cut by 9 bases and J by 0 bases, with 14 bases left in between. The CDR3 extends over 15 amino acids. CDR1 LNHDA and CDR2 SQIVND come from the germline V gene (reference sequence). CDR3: CASQPGLTNTGELFF. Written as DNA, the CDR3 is TGTGCCAGCCAACCAGGACTGACGAACACCGGGGAGCTGTTTTTT.

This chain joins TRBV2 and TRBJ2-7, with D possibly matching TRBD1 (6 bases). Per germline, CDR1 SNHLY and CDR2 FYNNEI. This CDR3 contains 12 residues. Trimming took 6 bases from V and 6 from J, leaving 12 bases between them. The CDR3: CASRDSLCEQYF. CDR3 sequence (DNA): TGTGCCAGCAGGGACAGTCTTTGCGAGCAGTACTTC.

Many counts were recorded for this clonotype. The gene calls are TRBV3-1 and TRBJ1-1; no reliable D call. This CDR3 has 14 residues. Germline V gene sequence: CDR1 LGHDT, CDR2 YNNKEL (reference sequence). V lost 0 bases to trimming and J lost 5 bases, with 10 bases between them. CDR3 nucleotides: TGTGCCAGCAGCCAAGAAGTGACCGAAACTGAAGCTTTCTTT. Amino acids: CASSQEVTETEAFF. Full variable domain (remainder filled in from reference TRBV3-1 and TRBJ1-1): DTAVSQTPKYLVTQMGNDKSIKCEQNLGHDTMYWYKQDSKKFLKIMFSYNNKELIINETVPNRFSPKSPDKAHLNLHINSLELGDSAVYFCASSQEVTETEAFFGQGTRLTVV.